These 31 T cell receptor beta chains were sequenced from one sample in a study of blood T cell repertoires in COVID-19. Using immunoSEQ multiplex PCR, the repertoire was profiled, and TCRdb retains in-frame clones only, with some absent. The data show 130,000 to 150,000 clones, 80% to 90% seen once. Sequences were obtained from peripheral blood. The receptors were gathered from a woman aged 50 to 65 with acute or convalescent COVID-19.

The CDR3 DNA sequence: TGTGCCAGCAGCGACACTAGTGGGGCAGATACGCAGTATTTT. Its protein is CASSDTSGADTQYF. The rearrangement uses TRBV11-2 and TRBJ2-3; perhaps TRBD2 as D (5 bases). Deletions cut 5 bases from V and 4 bases from J, with 13 bases between. CDR1 and CDR2 from the germline V gene are SGHAT and FQNNGV. The CDR3 runs 14 residues.

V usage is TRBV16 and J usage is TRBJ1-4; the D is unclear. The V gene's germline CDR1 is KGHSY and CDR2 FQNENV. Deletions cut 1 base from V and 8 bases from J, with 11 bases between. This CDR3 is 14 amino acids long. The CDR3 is CASSQLGPREKLFF. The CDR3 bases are TGTGCCAGCAGCCAATTGGGCCCTCGAGAAAAACTGTTTTTT.

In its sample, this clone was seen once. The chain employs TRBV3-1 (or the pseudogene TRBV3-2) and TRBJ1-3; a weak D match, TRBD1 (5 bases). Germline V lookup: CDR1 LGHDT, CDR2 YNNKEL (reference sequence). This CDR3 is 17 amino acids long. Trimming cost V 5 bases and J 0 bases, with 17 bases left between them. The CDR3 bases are TGTGCCAGCAGCTTCGGATCATCGGGGGGCTCTGGAAACACCATATATTTT. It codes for CASSFGSSGGSGNTIYF.

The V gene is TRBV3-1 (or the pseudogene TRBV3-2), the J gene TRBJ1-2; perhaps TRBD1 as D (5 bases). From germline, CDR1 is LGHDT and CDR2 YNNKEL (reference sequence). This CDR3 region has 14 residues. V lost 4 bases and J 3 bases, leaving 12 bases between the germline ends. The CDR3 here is CASSPQGGYYGYTF. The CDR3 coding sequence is TGTGCCAGCAGCCCCCAGGGTGGGTACTATGGCTACACCTTC.

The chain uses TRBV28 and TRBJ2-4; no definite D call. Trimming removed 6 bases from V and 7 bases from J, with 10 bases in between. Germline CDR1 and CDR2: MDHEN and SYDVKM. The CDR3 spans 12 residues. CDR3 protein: CASSSRPNIQYF. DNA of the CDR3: TGTGCCAGCAGCTCCCGTCCCAACATTCAGTACTTC.

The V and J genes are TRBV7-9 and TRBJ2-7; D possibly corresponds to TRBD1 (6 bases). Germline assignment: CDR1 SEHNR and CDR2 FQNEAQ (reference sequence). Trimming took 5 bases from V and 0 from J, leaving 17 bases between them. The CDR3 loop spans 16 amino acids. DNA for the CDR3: TGTGCCAGCAGCAACAACCGGGACACCCGCTCCTACGAGCAGTACTTC. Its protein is CASSNNRDTRSYEQYF.

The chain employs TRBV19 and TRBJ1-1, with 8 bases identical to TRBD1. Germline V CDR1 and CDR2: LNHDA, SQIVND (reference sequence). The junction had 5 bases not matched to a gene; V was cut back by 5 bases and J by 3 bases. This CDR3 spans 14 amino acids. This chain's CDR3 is CASSSRQGHTEAFF. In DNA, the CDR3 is TGTGCCAGTAGTTCCCGACAGGGGCACACTGAAGCTTTCTTT.

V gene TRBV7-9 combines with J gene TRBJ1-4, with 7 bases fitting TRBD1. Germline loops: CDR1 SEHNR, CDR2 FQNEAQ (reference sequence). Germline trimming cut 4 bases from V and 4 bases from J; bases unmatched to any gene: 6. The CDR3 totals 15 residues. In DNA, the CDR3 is TGTGCCAGCAGCTCCCAGGGACAGATTAATGAAAAACTGTTTTTT. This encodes CASSSQGQINEKLFF.

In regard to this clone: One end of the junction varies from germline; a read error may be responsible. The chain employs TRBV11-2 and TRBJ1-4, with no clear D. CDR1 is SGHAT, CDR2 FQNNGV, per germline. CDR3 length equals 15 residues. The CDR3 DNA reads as TGTGCCAGCAGCTTAGTTAGGCAGACTAACGAAAAACTGTTTTTT. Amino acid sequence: CASSLVRQTNEKLFF.

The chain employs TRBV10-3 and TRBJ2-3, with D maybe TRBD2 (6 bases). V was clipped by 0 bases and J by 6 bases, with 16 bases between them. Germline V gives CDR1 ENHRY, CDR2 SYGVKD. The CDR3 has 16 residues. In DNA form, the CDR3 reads TGTGCCATCAGTGAGTCGGGAGGAAGCCCAAGGGATACGCAGTATTTT. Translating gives CAISESGGSPRDTQYF.

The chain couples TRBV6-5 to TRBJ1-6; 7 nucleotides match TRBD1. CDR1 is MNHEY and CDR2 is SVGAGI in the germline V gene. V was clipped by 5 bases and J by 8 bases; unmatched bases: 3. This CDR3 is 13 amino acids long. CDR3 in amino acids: CASSRGQHSPLHF. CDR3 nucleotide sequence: TGTGCCAGCAGTCGGGGACAGCATTCACCCCTCCACTTT.

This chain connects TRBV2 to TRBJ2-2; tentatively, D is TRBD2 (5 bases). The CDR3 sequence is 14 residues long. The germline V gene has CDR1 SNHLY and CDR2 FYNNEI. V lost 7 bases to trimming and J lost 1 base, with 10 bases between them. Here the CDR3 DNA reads TGTGCCAGCATCAGCGGTTGGAACACCGGGGAGCTGTTTTTT. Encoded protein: CASISGWNTGELFF.

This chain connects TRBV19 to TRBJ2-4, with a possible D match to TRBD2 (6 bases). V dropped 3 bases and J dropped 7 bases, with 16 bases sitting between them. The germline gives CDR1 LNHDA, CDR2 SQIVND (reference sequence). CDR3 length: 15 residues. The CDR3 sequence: CASSIGERRENIQYF. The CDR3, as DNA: TGTGCCAGTAGTATCGGGGAGCGGAGGGAGAACATTCAGTACTTC. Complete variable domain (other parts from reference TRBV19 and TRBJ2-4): DGGITQSPKYLFRKEGQNVTLSCEQNLNHDAMYWYRQDPGQGLRLIYYSQIVNDFQKGDIAEGYSVSREKKESFPLTVTSAQKNPTAFYLCASSIGERRENIQYFGAGTRLSVL.

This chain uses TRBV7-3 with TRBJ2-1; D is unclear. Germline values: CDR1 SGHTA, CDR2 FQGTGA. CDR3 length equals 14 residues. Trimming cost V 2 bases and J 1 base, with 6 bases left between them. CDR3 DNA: TGTGCCAGCAGCTTAGAACTGTCCTACAATGAGCAGTTCTTC. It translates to CASSLELSYNEQFF.

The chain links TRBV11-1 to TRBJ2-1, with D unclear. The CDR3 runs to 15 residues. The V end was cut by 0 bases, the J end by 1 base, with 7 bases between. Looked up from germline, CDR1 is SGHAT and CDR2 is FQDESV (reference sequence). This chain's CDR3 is CASSLAVRSYNEQFF. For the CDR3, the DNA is TGTGCCAGCAGCTTAGCTGTGAGGTCCTACAATGAGCAGTTCTTC.

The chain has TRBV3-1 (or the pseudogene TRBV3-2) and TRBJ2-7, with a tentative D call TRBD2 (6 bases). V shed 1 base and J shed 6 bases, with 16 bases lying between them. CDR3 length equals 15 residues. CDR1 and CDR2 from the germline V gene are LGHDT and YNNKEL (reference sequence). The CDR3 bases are TGTGCCAGCAGCCAAGTCGGGGGTACTGGGGGCGAGCAGTACTTC. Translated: CASSQVGGTGGEQYF.

CDR3 sequence (DNA): TGTGCCAGCAGTGAAAGTACAGGGTCCTACAATGAGCAGTTCTTC. Its protein is CASSESTGSYNEQFF. The rearrangement joins TRBV6-4 to TRBJ2-1, with a tentative D call TRBD1 (6 bases). Trimming removed 3 bases at V and 1 base at J, with 10 bases between. CDR1 is MRHNA, CDR2 SNTAGT, per germline. This CDR3 has 15 amino acids.

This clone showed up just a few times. The CDR3 protein is CATSGRDTEAFF. The DNA for the CDR3 is TGTGCCACCAGCGGCAGGGACACTGAAGCTTTCTTT. The chain is built from TRBV15 and TRBJ1-1; D may be TRBD1 (5 bases). Trimming pared 5 bases from V and 3 bases from J, leaving 7 bases between. Germline CDR1 is LNHNV and CDR2 is YYDKDF (reference sequence). The CDR3 extends over 12 amino acids.

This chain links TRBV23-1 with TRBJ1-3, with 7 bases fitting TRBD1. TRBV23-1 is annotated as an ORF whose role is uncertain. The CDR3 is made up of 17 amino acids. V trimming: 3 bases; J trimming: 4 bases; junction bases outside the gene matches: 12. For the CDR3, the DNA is TGCGCCAGCAGTCATCCGATTGAGGGGGCGATCGGAAACACCATATATTTT. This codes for CASSHPIEGAIGNTIYF.

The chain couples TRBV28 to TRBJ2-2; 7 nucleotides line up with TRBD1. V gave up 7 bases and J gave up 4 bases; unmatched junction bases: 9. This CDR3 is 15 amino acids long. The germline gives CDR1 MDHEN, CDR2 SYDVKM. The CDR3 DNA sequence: TGTGCCAGCACCTCCGGACAGGACCTCACCGGGGAGCTGTTTTTT. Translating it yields CASTSGQDLTGELFF.

In DNA, the CDR3 is TGCAGCGTTGAACGGGGCAGGGGAAATGAGCAGTTCTTC. Amino acids: CSVERGRGNEQFF. The chain couples TRBV29-1 to TRBJ2-1, with D maybe TRBD1 (6 bases). Trimming removed 2 bases at V and 7 bases at J, with 12 bases between. The germline CDR1 and CDR2 sequences are SQVTM and ANQGSEA. The CDR3 is 13 amino acids.

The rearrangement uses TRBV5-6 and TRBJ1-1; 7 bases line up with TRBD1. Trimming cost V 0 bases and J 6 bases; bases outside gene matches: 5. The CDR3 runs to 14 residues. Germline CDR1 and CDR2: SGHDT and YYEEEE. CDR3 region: CASSLEGAGAEAFF. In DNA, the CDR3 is TGTGCCAGCAGCTTGGAGGGGGCTGGGGCTGAAGCTTTCTTT.

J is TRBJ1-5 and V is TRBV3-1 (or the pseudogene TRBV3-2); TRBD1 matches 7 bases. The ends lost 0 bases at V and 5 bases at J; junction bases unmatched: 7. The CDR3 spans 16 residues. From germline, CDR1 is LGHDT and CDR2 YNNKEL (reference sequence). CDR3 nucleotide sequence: TGTGCCAGCAGCCAAGATTCCAGGGGGTACCATCAGCCCCAGCATTTT. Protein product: CASSQDSRGYHQPQHF.

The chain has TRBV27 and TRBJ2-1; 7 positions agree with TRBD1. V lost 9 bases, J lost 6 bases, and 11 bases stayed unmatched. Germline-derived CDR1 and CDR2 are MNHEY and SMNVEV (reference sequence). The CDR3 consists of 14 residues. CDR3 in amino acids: CASGTGTDRNEQFF. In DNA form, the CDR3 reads TGTGCCAGTGGGACCGGGACAGACCGCAATGAGCAGTTCTTC.

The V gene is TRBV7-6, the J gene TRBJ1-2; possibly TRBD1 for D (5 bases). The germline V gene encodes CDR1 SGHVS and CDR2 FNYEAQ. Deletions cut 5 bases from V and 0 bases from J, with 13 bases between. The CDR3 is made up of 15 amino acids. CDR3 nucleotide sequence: TGTGCCAGCAGCCCCACGGGGGGGACTAACTATGGCTACACCTTC. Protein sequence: CASSPTGGTNYGYTF.

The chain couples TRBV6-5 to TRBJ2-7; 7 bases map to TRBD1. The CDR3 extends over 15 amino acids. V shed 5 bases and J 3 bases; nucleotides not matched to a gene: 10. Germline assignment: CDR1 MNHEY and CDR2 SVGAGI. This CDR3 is CASSTLKGDSYEQYF. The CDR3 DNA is TGTGCCAGCAGTACCCTAAAAGGGGACAGCTACGAGCAGTACTTC.

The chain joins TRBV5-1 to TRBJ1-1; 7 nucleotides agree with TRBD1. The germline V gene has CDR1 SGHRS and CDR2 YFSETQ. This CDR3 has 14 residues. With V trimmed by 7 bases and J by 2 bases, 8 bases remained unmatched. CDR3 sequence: CASRGRGLNTEAFF. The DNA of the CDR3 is TGCGCCAGCCGAGGAAGGGGGCTTAACACTGAAGCTTTCTTT.

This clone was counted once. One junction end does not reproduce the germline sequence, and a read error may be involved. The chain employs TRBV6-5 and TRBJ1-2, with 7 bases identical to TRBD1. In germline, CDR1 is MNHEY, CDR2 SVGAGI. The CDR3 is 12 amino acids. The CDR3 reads CASTGTAGREDF. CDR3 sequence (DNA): TGTGCCAGCACCGGGACAGCCGGTCGCGAGGACTTC.

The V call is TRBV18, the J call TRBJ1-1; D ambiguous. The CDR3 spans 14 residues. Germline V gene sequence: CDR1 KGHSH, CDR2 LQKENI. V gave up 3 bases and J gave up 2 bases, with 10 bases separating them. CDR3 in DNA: TGTGCCAGCTCACCTTACAAACCTAACACTGAAGCTTTCTTT. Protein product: CASSPYKPNTEAFF.

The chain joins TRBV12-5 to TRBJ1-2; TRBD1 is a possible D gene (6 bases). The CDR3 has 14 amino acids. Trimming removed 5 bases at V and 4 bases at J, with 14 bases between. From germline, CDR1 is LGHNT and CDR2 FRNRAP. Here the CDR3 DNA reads TGTGCTAGTGGTGTACGGACAGCGGCCTATGGCTACACCTTC. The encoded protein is CASGVRTAAYGYTF. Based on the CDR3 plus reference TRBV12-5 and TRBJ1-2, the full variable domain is DARVTQTPRHKVTEMGQEVTMRCQPILGHNTVFWYRQTMMQGLELLAYFRNRAPLDDSGMPKDRFSAEMPDATLATLKIQPSEPRDSAVYFCASGVRTAAYGYTFGSGTRLTVV.

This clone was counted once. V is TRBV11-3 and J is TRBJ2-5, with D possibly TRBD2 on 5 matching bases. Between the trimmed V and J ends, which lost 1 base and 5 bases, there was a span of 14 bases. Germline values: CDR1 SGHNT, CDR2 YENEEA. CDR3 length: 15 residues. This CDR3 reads CASSLGLRAGETQYF. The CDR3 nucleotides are TGTGCCAGCAGCTTAGGTTTGAGGGCCGGGGAGACCCAGTACTTC. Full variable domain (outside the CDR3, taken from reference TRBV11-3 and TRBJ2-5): EAGVVQSPRYKIIEKKQPVAFWCNPISGHNTLYWYLQNLGQGPELLIRYENEEAVDDSQLPKDRFSAERLKGVDSTLKIQPAELGDSAVYLCASSLGLRAGETQYFGPGTRLLVL.